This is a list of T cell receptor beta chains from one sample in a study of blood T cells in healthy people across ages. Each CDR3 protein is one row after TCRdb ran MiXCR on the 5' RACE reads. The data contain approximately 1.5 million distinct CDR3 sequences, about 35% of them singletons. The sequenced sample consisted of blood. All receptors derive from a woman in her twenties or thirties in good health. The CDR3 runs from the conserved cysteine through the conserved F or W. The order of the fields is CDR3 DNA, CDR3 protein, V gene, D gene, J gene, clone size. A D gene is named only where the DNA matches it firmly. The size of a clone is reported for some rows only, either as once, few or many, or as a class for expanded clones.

CDR3nt: TGCGCCAGCAGCTTGGCCAGGGCTAGCGGGGGAAGCACAGATACGCAGTATTTT
CDR3aa: CASSLARASGGSTDTQYF
v_gene: TRBV5-1
d_gene: TRBD2
j_gene: TRBJ2-3
abundance: .

CDR3nt: TGTGCCAGCAGACTAGCGGGGTTAGTAAGAGATACGCAGTATTTT
CDR3aa: CASRLAGLVRDTQYF
v_gene: TRBV2
d_gene: TRBD2
j_gene: TRBJ2-3
abundance: .

CDR3nt: TGTGCCAGCAGCTTAGCGTTGGCGGTGGGCCTAGAGACCCAGTACTTC
CDR3aa: CASSLALAVGLETQYF
v_gene: TRBV11-2
d_gene: .
j_gene: TRBJ2-5
abundance: .

CDR3nt: TGTGCCAGCAGTTTATTCGGGACAGGGCGAAACTATGGCTACACCTTC
CDR3aa: CASSLFGTGRNYGYTF
v_gene: TRBV27
d_gene: TRBD1
j_gene: TRBJ1-2
abundance: .

CDR3nt: TGCGCCAGCAGCTTGGCGGGGGCGTTGGACTATGGCTACACCTTC
CDR3aa: CASSLAGALDYGYTF
v_gene: TRBV5-1
d_gene: .
j_gene: TRBJ1-2
abundance: .

CDR3nt: TGTGCCAGCAGTTACGTCGTGGGGGTCGCGTTGTATAATTCACCCCTCCACTTT
CDR3aa: CASSYVVGVALYNSPLHF
v_gene: TRBV6-2/TRBV6-3
d_gene: .
j_gene: TRBJ1-6
abundance: .

CDR3nt: TGCAGTGCTAGCCCCCCACAGATAATCTACGAGCAGTACTTC
CDR3aa: CSASPPQIIYEQYF
v_gene: TRBV20-1
d_gene: .
j_gene: TRBJ2-7
abundance: few

CDR3nt: TGCGCCAGCAGTGGGGTTAAGCGGGAGGGCCGCAATGAGCAGTTCTTC
CDR3aa: CASSGVKREGRNEQFF
v_gene: TRBV10-2
d_gene: TRBD2
j_gene: TRBJ2-1
abundance: .

CDR3nt: TGTGCCAGCAGACCAAGGTTGGGCAAAGGAAGGACTGAAGCTTTCTTT
CDR3aa: CASRPRLGKGRTEAFF
v_gene: TRBV6-5
d_gene: .
j_gene: TRBJ1-1
abundance: once

CDR3nt: TGTGCCAGCAGCTTAGAGTTGGGGGCGGCAGATACGCAGTATTTT
CDR3aa: CASSLELGAADTQYF
v_gene: TRBV7-6
d_gene: .
j_gene: TRBJ2-3
abundance: few

CDR3nt: TGTGCCACCCAGTGGACTATGAGCACTGAAGCTTTCTTT
CDR3aa: CATQWTMSTEAFF
v_gene: TRBV15
d_gene: .
j_gene: TRBJ1-1
abundance: .

CDR3nt: TGTGCCAGCAGTGGCCTTAGATCCTTCTACGAGCAGTACTTC
CDR3aa: CASSGLRSFYEQYF
v_gene: TRBV28
d_gene: .
j_gene: TRBJ2-7
abundance: .

CDR3nt: TGTGCCAGCAGCGTAGCTACAACTAGCGGGGGACTTGGGGAGACCCAGTACTTC
CDR3aa: CASSVATTSGGLGETQYF
v_gene: TRBV9
d_gene: TRBD2
j_gene: TRBJ2-5
abundance: few

CDR3nt: TGTGCCAGCAGTGAATTAAGGGTGAACACTGAAGCTTTCTTT
CDR3aa: CASSELRVNTEAFF
v_gene: TRBV6-1
d_gene: .
j_gene: TRBJ1-1
abundance: .

CDR3nt: TGTGCCAGCGGACCGAGGGGGCGGGAGACCCAGTACTTC
CDR3aa: CASGPRGRETQYF
v_gene: TRBV7-2
d_gene: TRBD1
j_gene: TRBJ2-5
abundance: .

CDR3nt: TGTGCCAGCAGTTTCTCCGGGACTCTCGGGCAAGAGACCCAGTACTTC
CDR3aa: CASSFSGTLGQETQYF
v_gene: TRBV27
d_gene: .
j_gene: TRBJ2-5
abundance: many